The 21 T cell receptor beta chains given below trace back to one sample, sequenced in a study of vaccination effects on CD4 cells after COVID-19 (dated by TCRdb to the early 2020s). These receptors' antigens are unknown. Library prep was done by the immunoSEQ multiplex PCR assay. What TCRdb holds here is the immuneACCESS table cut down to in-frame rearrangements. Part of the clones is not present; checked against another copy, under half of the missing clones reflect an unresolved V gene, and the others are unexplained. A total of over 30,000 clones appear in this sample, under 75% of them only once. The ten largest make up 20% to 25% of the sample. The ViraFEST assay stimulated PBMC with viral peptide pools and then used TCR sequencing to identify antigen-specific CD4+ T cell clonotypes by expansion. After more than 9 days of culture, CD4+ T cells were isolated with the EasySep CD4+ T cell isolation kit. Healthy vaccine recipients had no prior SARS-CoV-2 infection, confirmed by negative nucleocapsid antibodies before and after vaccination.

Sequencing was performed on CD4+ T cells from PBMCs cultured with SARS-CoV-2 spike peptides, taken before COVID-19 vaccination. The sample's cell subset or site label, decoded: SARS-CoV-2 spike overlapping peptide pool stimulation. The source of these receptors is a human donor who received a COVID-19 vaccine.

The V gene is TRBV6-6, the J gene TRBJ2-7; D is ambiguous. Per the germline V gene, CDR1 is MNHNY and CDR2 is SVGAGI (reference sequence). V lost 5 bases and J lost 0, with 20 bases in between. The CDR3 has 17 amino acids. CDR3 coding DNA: TGTGCCAGCAGTCCCCGCCCACTTACAGTGGCCTCCTACGAGCAGTACTTC. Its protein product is CASSPRPLTVASYEQYF.

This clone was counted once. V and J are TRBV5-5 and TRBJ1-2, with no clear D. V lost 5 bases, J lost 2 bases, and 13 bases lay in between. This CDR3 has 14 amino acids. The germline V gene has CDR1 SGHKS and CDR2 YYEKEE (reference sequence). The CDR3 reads CASSRATQNYGYTF. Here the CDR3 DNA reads TGTGCCAGCAGTCGGGCCACGCAAAACTATGGCTACACCTTC.

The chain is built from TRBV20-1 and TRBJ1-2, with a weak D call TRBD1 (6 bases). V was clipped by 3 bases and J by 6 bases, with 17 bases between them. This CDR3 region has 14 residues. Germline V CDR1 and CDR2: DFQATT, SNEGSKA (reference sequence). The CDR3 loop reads CSASRKTGGHGYTF. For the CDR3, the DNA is TGCAGTGCTAGTCGAAAGACAGGAGGGCATGGCTACACCTTC.

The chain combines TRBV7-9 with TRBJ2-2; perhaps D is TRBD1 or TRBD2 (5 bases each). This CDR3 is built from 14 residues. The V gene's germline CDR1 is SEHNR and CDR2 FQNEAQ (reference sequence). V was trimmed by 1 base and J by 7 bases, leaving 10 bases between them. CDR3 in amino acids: CASSLGGAVGELFF. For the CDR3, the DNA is TGTGCCAGCAGCTTAGGAGGGGCGGTCGGGGAGCTGTTTTTT.

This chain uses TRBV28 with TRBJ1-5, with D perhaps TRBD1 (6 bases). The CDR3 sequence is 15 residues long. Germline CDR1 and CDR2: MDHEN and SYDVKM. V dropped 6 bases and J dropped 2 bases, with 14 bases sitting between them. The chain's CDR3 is CASRPPGAGNQPQHF. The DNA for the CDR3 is TGTGCCAGCAGACCCCCAGGGGCTGGCAATCAGCCCCAGCATTTT.

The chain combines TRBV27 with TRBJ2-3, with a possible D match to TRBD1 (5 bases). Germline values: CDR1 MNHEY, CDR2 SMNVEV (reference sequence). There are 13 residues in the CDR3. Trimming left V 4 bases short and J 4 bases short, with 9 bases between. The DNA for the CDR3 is TGTGCCAGCAGTTATCAGGGTTCAGATACGCAGTATTTT. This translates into CASSYQGSDTQYF.

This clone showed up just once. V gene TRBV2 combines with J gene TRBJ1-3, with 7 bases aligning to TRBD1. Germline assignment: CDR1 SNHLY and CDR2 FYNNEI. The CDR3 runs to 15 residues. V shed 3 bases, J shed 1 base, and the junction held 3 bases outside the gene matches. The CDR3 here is CASSDATGSGNTIYF. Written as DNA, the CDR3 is TGTGCCAGCAGTGACGCGACAGGGTCTGGAAACACCATATATTTT.

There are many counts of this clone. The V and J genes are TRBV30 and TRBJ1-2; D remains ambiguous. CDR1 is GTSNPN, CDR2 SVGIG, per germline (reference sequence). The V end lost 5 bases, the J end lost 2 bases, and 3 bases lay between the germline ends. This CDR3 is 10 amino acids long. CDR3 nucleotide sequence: TGTGCCTGGGACAACTATGGCTACACCTTC. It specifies CAWDNYGYTF.

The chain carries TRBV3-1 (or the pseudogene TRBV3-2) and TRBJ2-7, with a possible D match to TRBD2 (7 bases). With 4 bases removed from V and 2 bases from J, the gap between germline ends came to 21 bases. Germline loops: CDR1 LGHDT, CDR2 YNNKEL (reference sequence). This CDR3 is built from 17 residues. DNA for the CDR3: TGTGCCAGCAGCCCAACCTCTCGGGGGGCTTTTCCCTACGAGCAGTACTTC. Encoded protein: CASSPTSRGAFPYEQYF.

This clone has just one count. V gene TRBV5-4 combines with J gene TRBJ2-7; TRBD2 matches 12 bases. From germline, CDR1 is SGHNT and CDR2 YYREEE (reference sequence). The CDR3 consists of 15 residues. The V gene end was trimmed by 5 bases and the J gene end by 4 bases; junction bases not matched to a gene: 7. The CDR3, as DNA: TGTGCCAGCAGTCTGTTCGGACTAGCGGGGTACGAGCAGTACTTC. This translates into CASSLFGLAGYEQYF.

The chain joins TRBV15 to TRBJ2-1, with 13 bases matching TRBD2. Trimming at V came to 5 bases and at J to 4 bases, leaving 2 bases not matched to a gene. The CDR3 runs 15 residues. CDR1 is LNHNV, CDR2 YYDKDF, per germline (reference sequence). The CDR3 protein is CATSRTSGGYNEQFF. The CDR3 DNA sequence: TGTGCCACCAGCCGGACTAGCGGGGGATACAATGAGCAGTTCTTC. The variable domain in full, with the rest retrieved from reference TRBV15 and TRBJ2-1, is DAMVIQNPRYQVTQFGKPVTLSCSQTLNHNVMYWYQQKSSQAPKLLFHYYDKDFNNEADTPDNFQSRRPNTSFCFLDIRSPGLGDTAMYLCATSRTSGGYNEQFFGPGTRLTVL.

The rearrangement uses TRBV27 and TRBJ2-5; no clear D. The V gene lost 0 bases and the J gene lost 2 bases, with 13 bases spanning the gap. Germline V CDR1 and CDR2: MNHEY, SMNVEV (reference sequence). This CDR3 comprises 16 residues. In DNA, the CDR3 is TGTGCCAGCAGTTTATCTCCGACCCGGGCGCAAGAGACCCAGTACTTC. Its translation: CASSLSPTRAQETQYF.

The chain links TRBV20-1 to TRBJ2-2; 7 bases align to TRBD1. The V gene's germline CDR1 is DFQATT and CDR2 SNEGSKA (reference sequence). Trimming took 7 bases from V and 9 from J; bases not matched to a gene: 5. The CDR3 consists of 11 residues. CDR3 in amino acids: CSVQGGRELFF. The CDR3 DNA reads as TGCAGTGTACAAGGGGGCAGGGAGCTGTTTTTT.

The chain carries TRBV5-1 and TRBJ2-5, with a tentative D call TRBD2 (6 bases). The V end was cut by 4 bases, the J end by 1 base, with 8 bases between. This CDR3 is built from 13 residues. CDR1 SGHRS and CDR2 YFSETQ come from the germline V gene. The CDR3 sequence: CASSPGLQETQYF. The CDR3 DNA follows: TGCGCCAGCAGCCCGGGACTCCAAGAGACCCAGTACTTC.

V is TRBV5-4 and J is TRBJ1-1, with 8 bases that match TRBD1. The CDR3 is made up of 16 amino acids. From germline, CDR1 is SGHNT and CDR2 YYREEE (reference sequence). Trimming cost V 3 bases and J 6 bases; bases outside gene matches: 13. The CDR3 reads CASSSGQGRTFAEAFF. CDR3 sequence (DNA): TGTGCCAGCAGCTCCGGACAGGGTAGAACCTTCGCTGAAGCTTTCTTT.

The CDR3 DNA follows: TGTGCCAGCAGTGGGTTAGCGGGAGGGCCGGTGCCCGGGGAGCTGTTTTTT. The encoded protein is CASSGLAGGPVPGELFF. The V and J genes are TRBV27 and TRBJ2-2; 11 bases align to TRBD2. The CDR3 has 17 residues. Trimming removed 5 bases from V and 6 bases from J; junction bases left unmatched: 11. Germline CDR1 MNHEY, CDR2 SMNVEV (reference sequence).

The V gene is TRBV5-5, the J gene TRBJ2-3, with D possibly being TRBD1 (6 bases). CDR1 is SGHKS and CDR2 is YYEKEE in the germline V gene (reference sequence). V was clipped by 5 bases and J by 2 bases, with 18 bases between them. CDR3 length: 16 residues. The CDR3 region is CASSSSVGAITDTQYF. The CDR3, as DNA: TGTGCCAGCAGTTCCTCCGTGGGGGCGATCACAGATACGCAGTATTTT.

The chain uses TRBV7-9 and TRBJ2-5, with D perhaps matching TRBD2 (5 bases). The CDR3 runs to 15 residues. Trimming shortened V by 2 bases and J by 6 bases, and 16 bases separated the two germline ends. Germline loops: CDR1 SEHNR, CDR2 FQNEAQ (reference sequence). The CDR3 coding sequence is TGTGCCAGCAGCTTACGAGGCGAGCCGGGGAAGACCCAGTACTTC. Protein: CASSLRGEPGKTQYF.

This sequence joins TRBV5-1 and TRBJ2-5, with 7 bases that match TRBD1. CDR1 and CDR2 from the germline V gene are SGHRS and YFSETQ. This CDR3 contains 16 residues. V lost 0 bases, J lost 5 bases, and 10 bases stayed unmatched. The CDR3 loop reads CASSLGWTGVKETQYF. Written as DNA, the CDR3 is TGCGCCAGCAGCTTGGGTTGGACAGGTGTCAAGGAGACCCAGTACTTC.

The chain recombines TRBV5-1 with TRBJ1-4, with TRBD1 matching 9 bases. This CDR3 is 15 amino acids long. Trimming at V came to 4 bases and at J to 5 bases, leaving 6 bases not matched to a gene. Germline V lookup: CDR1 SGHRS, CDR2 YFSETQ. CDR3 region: CASSGTGTGNEKLFF. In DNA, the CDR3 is TGCGCCAGCAGCGGAACCGGGACAGGGAATGAAAAACTGTTTTTT.

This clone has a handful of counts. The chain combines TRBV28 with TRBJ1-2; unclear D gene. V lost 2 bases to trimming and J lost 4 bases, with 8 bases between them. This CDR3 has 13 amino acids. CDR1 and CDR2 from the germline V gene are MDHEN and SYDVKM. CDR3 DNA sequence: TGTGCCAGCAGTTTAGGGGAGATCTATGGCTACACCTTC. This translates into CASSLGEIYGYTF.